This T cell receptor (beta chain) was sequenced during a study of T cell responses to AZD1222 COVID-19 vaccine. Generated by immunoSEQ multiplex PCR, the TCRdb table keeps only in-frame clones and is missing some. Among more than 150,000 clones listed, roughly 94% were seen once. Study-wide results and caveats: AZD1222 recipients seropositive at baseline numbered only six. There were repertoire samples only from the period after the peak T cell response.

In its sample, this clone was seen once. Its antigen is still unknown. Sequencing was performed on peripheral blood, taken 28 days after the second AZD1222 dose. The clonotype originates from an adult who received the AZD1222 COVID-19 vaccine.

CDR3 loop: CASSQDYSPVNEQFF. The CDR3 DNA reads as TGCGCCAGCAGCCAAGACTACTCCCCGGTCAATGAGCAGTTCTTC. The chain recombines TRBV4-1 with TRBJ2-1; D is ambiguous. V lost 0 bases and J 6 bases, leaving 12 bases between the germline ends. Germline assignment: CDR1 MGHRA and CDR2 YSYEKL. The CDR3 is 15 residues long.